This section outlines one TCR beta chain sequence together with its context. The data were obtained in a study of cytomegalovirus exposure and HLA in healthy donors. The PCR had 60 Vbeta and 13 Jbeta primers. The table came from immunoSEQ multiplex PCR; TCRdb's copy has only in-frame clones and leaves some out. Altogether roughly 160,000 clones are present, roughly 80% being singletons, with the ten largest covering about 2.4%. The sample comprised PBMCs. The TCR sequence derives from a male donor in good health and CMV-seronegative.

DNA for the CDR3: TGTGCCAGCAGCCAAGAATTTCTGCGGGGGCTCAGCCCAGATACGCAGTATTTT. Translated: CASSQEFLRGLSPDTQYF. The chain links TRBV4-2 to TRBJ2-3, with a weak D call TRBD2 (7 bases). Germline V gene lookup returns CDR1 LGHNA and CDR2 YNFKEQ. This CDR3 is built from 18 residues. V shed 0 bases and J shed 4 bases, with 20 bases lying between them.